The clone carrying this T cell receptor (beta chain) has only a few counts. Antigen unknown. The source of the sample is a study of cytomegalovirus exposure and HLA in healthy donors. Study at large: Genotyping of about 400 donors showed that about 83% belonged to the Caucasian-associated ancestry cluster.

Study-wide points: Among TCR beta chains, those listed as cytomegalovirus-associated numbered fewer than 200. The authors confirmed in vitro that a few CMV-associated chains were specific for CMV antigens.

Primers: 60 Vbeta forward and 13 Jbeta reverse. In the study's own analysis: Later, about 80 million unique TCR beta chains were counted in an analysis, and some 9.9 million of them were shared. Assay used: immunoSEQ multiplex PCR; TCRdb lists only in-frame clones, some missing. D and trimming come from the DNA, and the V and J calls and clone size come from that table. Here the sample spans approximately 290,000 clones, 80% being singletons. This CDR3 has 15 amino acids. CDR1 MNHNS and CDR2 SASEGT come from the germline V gene. Trimming left V 7 bases short and J 5 bases short, with 18 bases between.

The sequence derives from a girl aged 2 to 9 in good health and CMV-seronegative. The sample was PBMCs. The chain combines TRBV6-1 with TRBJ1-5, with D perhaps TRBD1 (6 bases). The CDR3 bases are TGTGCCAGCACCCCGGGACACGGGAACTATCAGCCCCAGCATTTT. It codes for CASTPGHGNYQPQHF.